Listed here is a single T cell receptor (beta chain). The sample is drawn from a study of control samples from healthy donors and cancer patients. Sequencing was performed with immunoSEQ multiplex PCR; in TCRdb, only in-frame clones are kept and a portion is missing. The sample yields 46,000 or so clones, 93% seen once. What was sequenced was PBMCs. This receptor was identified in a woman aged 50 to 65 with head and neck cancer.

CDR3 coding DNA: TGCGCCAGCGCCGGACAGGTAGAGGGCTACACCTTC. This gives the protein CASAGQVEGYTF. The gene calls are TRBV10-2 and TRBJ1-2; 7 nucleotides align to TRBD1. This CDR3 region has 12 residues. From germline, CDR1 is WSHSY and CDR2 SAAADI. V dropped 8 bases and J dropped 8; count of bases not matched to a gene: 8.